A selection of T cell receptor beta chains follows, all from one sample in a study of OX40 agonist ivuxolimab in advanced cancers. Produced via immunoSEQ multiplex PCR; TCRdb's table is partial and in-frame only. This table has more than 45,000 clones, around nine tenths appearing once. Sequencing was performed on CD4+ or CD8+ T cells sorted from blood, taken in a trial of the OX40 agonist ivuxolimab. Every receptor here comes from an adult with an advanced solid tumor such as melanoma, head and neck, liver or kidney cancer. Both conserved end residues are part of each CDR3. The order of the fields is CDR3 DNA, CDR3 protein, D gene, clone size, V gene, J gene. The D gene is left open where the match is weak. Clone size is stated in some rows and not others, as once, few, many or a class when expanded.

cdr3_nt: TGTGCCAGCAGCCTCATCAATACAGGGACTGGCGCTGAAGCTTTCTTT; cdr3_aa: CASSLINTGTGAEAFF; d_call: NA; clone_size: NA; v_call: TRBV14; j_call: TRBJ1-1
cdr3_nt: TGTGCCAGTGGACGAGGGGGCTCTACTAATGAAAAACTGTTTTTT; cdr3_aa: CASGRGGSTNEKLFF; d_call: TRBD1; clone_size: NA; v_call: TRBV9; j_call: TRBJ1-4
cdr3_nt: TGTGCCAGCAGCGATGGGTACGAGCAGTACTTC; cdr3_aa: CASSDGYEQYF; d_call: NA; clone_size: NA; v_call: TRBV7-8; j_call: TRBJ2-7
cdr3_nt: TGTGCCAGCAGCTTAGCAGGGGGTCGCGGGGAGCTGTTTTTT; cdr3_aa: CASSLAGGRGELFF; d_call: NA; clone_size: NA; v_call: TRBV7-9; j_call: TRBJ2-2
cdr3_nt: TGCGCCAGCAGCCAAGATGGGGGATCCCAAGAGACCCAGTACTTC; cdr3_aa: CASSQDGGSQETQYF; d_call: NA; clone_size: NA; v_call: TRBV4-1; j_call: TRBJ2-5
cdr3_nt: TGTGCCAGCAGCTTAGGGACACGGGCTTACACCGGGGAGCTGTTTTTT; cdr3_aa: CASSLGTRAYTGELFF; d_call: NA; clone_size: NA; v_call: TRBV7-2; j_call: TRBJ2-2
cdr3_nt: TGTGCCACCCGCCGACAGGGGGCGGCGGGTGGCGAAGGGGGCGAGCAGTACTTC; cdr3_aa: CATRRQGAAGGEGGEQYF; d_call: TRBD1; clone_size: NA; v_call: TRBV15; j_call: TRBJ2-7
cdr3_nt: TGTGCCAGCAGCCGACTGGAGGAGGATGAGCAGTTCTTC; cdr3_aa: CASSRLEEDEQFF; d_call: NA; clone_size: NA; v_call: TRBV14; j_call: TRBJ2-1
cdr3_nt: TGTGCCAGCAGCCGCGGGACTAGCGGGGCGGACCCCTACGAGCAGTACTTC; cdr3_aa: CASSRGTSGADPYEQYF; d_call: TRBD2; clone_size: NA; v_call: TRBV11-2; j_call: TRBJ2-7
cdr3_nt: TGTGCCAGCAGCCAACTAAACGGCGAGCAGTACTTC; cdr3_aa: CASSQLNGEQYF; d_call: NA; clone_size: NA; v_call: TRBV7-9; j_call: TRBJ2-7
cdr3_nt: TGCGCCAGCAGCCGAGGGGTGGGGGGCGGCAACGAGCAGTACTTC; cdr3_aa: CASSRGVGGGNEQYF; d_call: NA; clone_size: NA; v_call: TRBV5-1; j_call: TRBJ2-7
cdr3_nt: TGCGCCAGCAGACTTGAGGGACAGGGTCTTGAAAAACTGTTTTTT; cdr3_aa: CASRLEGQGLEKLFF; d_call: TRBD1; clone_size: NA; v_call: TRBV5-1; j_call: TRBJ1-4
cdr3_nt: TGTGCCAGCAGAACCATAAACACCATATATTTT; cdr3_aa: CASRTINTIYF; d_call: NA; clone_size: NA; v_call: TRBV28; j_call: TRBJ1-3
cdr3_nt: TGTGCCAGCAGCCAAGCAACCTCTTGGAGTGGCTACACCTTC; cdr3_aa: CASSQATSWSGYTF; d_call: NA; clone_size: NA; v_call: TRBV14; j_call: TRBJ1-2
cdr3_nt: TGTGCCACACTATCTCACACCGGGGAGCTGTTTTTT; cdr3_aa: CATLSHTGELFF; d_call: NA; clone_size: NA; v_call: TRBV6-5; j_call: TRBJ2-2
cdr3_nt: TGTGCCAGCAGCCGGACGGGACAAGAGACCCAGTACTTC; cdr3_aa: CASSRTGQETQYF; d_call: NA; clone_size: NA; v_call: TRBV11-3; j_call: TRBJ2-5
cdr3_nt: TGTGCCAGCAGTTACTCGGGACAGGGAGGGAGTGAAAAACTGTTTTTT; cdr3_aa: CASSYSGQGGSEKLFF; d_call: TRBD1; clone_size: NA; v_call: TRBV6-5; j_call: TRBJ1-4
cdr3_nt: TGTGCCAGCAGCCCATCGATTAGAGGGGGCGGCTATGGCTACACCTTC; cdr3_aa: CASSPSIRGGGYGYTF; d_call: TRBD1; clone_size: NA; v_call: TRBV14; j_call: TRBJ1-2
cdr3_nt: TGTGCCAGCAGCCTGGGGGGACAGGGCTCCGAGCAGTACTTC; cdr3_aa: CASSLGGQGSEQYF; d_call: TRBD1; clone_size: NA; v_call: TRBV4-2; j_call: TRBJ2-7
cdr3_nt: TGCGCCAGCATTGGACTAGGAAGCGACGGGGAGCTGTTTTTT; cdr3_aa: CASIGLGSDGELFF; d_call: TRBD2; clone_size: NA; v_call: TRBV10-1; j_call: TRBJ2-2
cdr3_nt: TGTGCCGGCAGTTTAACCGGGATCTCTGGAAACACCATATATTTT; cdr3_aa: CAGSLTGISGNTIYF; d_call: NA; clone_size: NA; v_call: TRBV27; j_call: TRBJ1-3
cdr3_nt: TGTGCCAGCAGTTTAGGGCGGGGGCGCGACGAGCAGTACTTC; cdr3_aa: CASSLGRGRDEQYF; d_call: NA; clone_size: NA; v_call: TRBV28; j_call: TRBJ2-7
cdr3_nt: TGTGCCAGCAGCTTAGCCAAGCGTAGCGACTCCTACGAGCAGTACTTC; cdr3_aa: CASSLAKRSDSYEQYF; d_call: NA; clone_size: NA; v_call: TRBV7-8; j_call: TRBJ2-7
cdr3_nt: TGTGCCAGCAGTCTAGGACAGGGGGGCTATGGCTACACCTTC; cdr3_aa: CASSLGQGGYGYTF; d_call: TRBD1; clone_size: NA; v_call: TRBV28; j_call: TRBJ1-2
cdr3_nt: TGTGCCAGCAGCCTCTTATCTAGCGGGAGAATGAGGGAGCAGTACTTC; cdr3_aa: CASSLLSSGRMREQYF; d_call: TRBD2; clone_size: few; v_call: TRBV14; j_call: TRBJ2-7
cdr3_nt: TGTGCCAGTAGTCAAGGACAGAGCCGGGAGACCCAGTACTTC; cdr3_aa: CASSQGQSRETQYF; d_call: NA; clone_size: NA; v_call: TRBV19; j_call: TRBJ2-5
cdr3_nt: TGTGCCAGCACCCCGGTCAAAAACATTCAGTACTTC; cdr3_aa: CASTPVKNIQYF; d_call: NA; clone_size: NA; v_call: TRBV11-2; j_call: TRBJ2-4
cdr3_nt: TGTGCCAGCAGTTTAAGGAATTCGGCCTACGAGCAGTACTTC; cdr3_aa: CASSLRNSAYEQYF; d_call: NA; clone_size: few; v_call: TRBV27; j_call: TRBJ2-7